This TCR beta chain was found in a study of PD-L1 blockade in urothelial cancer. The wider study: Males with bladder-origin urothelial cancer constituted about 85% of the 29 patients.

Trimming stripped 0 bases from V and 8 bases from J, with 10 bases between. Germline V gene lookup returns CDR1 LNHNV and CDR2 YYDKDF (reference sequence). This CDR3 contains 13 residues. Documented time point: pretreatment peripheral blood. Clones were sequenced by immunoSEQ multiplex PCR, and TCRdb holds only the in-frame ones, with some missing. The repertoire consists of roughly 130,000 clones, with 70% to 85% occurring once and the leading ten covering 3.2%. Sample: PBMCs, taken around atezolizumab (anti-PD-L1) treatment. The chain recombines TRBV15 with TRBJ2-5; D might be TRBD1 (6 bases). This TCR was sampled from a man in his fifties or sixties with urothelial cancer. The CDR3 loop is CATSRDRGRTQYF. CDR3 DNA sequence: TGTGCCACCAGCAGAGACAGGGGTCGAACCCAGTACTTC.